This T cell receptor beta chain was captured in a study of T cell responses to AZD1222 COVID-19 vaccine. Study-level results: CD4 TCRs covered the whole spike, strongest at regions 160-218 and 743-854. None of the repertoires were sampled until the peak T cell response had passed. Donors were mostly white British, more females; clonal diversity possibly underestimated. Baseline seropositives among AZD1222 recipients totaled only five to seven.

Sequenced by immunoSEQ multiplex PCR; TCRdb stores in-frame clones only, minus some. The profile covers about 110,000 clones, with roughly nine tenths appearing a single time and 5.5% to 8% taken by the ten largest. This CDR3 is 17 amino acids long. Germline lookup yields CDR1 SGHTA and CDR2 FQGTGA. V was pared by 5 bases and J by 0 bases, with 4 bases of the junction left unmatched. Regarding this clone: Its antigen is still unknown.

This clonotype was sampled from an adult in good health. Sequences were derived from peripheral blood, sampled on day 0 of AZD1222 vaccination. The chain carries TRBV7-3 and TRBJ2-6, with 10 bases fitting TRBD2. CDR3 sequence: CASSGLAATSGANVLTF. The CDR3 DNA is TGTGCCAGCAGCGGACTAGCGGCAACCTCTGGGGCCAACGTCCTGACTTTC.